One sample yielded the 18 T cell receptor beta chains listed below, sequenced in a study of OX40 agonist ivuxolimab in advanced cancers. Sequencing was performed with immunoSEQ multiplex PCR; in TCRdb, only in-frame clones are kept and a portion is missing. The data contain tens of thousands of clones, about 87% of them seen just once; the ten biggest clones take up 25%. The specimen was CD4+ or CD8+ T cells sorted from blood, collected in a trial of the OX40 agonist ivuxolimab. The receptors here all came from an adult with an advanced solid tumor such as melanoma, head and neck, liver or kidney cancer.

The rearrangement uses TRBV18 and TRBJ2-2, with D unclear. The ends were cut back, 3 bases at V and 1 base at J, with 9 bases in the middle. Looked up from germline, CDR1 is KGHSH and CDR2 is LQKENI. The CDR3 contains 15 residues. CDR3 sequence reads: CASSPWVENTGELFF. In DNA form, the CDR3 reads TGTGCCAGCTCACCTTGGGTTGAGAACACCGGGGAGCTGTTTTTT.

This chain uses TRBV14 with TRBJ2-1; 12 bases match TRBD2. Trimming removed 2 bases from V and 2 bases from J; junction bases left unmatched: 4. CDR1 SGHDN and CDR2 FVKESK come from the germline V gene. The CDR3 length is 17 residues. The CDR3 is CASSQPSGRAPYNEQFF. The CDR3 DNA reads TGTGCCAGCAGCCAACCTAGCGGGAGGGCCCCCTACAATGAGCAGTTCTTC.

This sequence joins TRBV10-1 and TRBJ2-2; D is unresolved. The V gene's germline CDR1 is WNHNN and CDR2 SYGVQD (reference sequence). The V end lost 4 bases, the J end lost 2 bases, and 8 bases lay between the germline ends. This CDR3 is built from 14 residues. The CDR3 DNA reads TGCGCCAGCAGTGCCAGCCAAAACACCGGGGAGCTGTTTTTT. Its translation: CASSASQNTGELFF.

The chain links TRBV7-2 to TRBJ1-1, with 12 bases that match TRBD1. Trimming cost V 0 bases and J 11 bases; bases outside gene matches: 4. The CDR3 sequence is 14 residues long. Germline CDR1 reads SGHTA; CDR2 reads FQGNSA. CDR3 bases: TGTGCCAGCAGCTTAGCCCGGGACAGGGGGCAGGCTTTCTTT. It is translated as CASSLARDRGQAFF. Using reference TRBV7-2 and TRBJ1-1 for the parts outside the CDR3, the full variable domain is GAGVSQSPSNKVTEKGKDVELRCDPISGHTALYWYRQSLGQGLEFLIYFQGNSAPDKSGLPSDRFSAERTGGSVSTLTIQRTQQEDSAVYLCASSLARDRGQAFFGQGTRLTVV.

The chain uses TRBV19 and TRBJ1-2; 7 bases align to TRBD1. The CDR3 totals 13 residues. The germline V gene has CDR1 LNHDA and CDR2 SQIVND (reference sequence). With V trimmed by 5 bases and J by 8 bases, 8 bases remained unmatched. Here the CDR3 reads CASSVPQGRGYTF. The CDR3 DNA reads as TGTGCCAGTAGTGTACCACAGGGGCGCGGCTACACCTTC.

V is TRBV18 and J is TRBJ2-1; 7 positions agree with TRBD2. V lost 3 bases and J lost 3; bases outside the gene matches: 8. In germline, CDR1 is KGHSH, CDR2 LQKENI. The CDR3 is made up of 16 amino acids. CDR3 sequence reads: CASSPSASGNYNEQFF. The CDR3 region has the DNA TGTGCCAGCTCACCTAGCGCTAGCGGAAACTACAATGAGCAGTTCTTC. The entire variable domain, with the rest obtained from reference TRBV18 and TRBJ2-1, is as follows: NAGVMQNPRHLVRRRGQEARLRCSPMKGHSHVYWYRQLPEEGLKFMVYLQKENIIDESGMPKERFSAEFPKEGPSILRIQQVVRGDSAAYFCASSPSASGNYNEQFFGPGTRLTVL.

The chain employs TRBV28 and TRBJ1-4, with D hard to call. The CDR3 contains 13 residues. The germline V gene has CDR1 MDHEN and CDR2 SYDVKM. CDR3 loop: CAVTESTNEKLFF. The CDR3 region has the DNA TGTGCAGTGACGGAATCAACTAATGAAAAACTGTTTTTT. Full variable domain (missing parts from reference TRBV28 and TRBJ1-4): DVKVTQSSRYLVKRTGEKVFLECVQDMDHENMFWYRQDPGLGLRLIYFSYDVKMKEKGDIPEGYSVSREKKERFSLILESASTNQTSMYLCAVTESTNEKLFFGSGTQLSVL.

With regard to this clone: At one of its ends the junction is not consistent with the germline gene, which may arise from a read error. The sample holds other DNA sequences that translate to the same CDR3. V and J are TRBV29-1 and TRBJ2-7; 10 nucleotides align to TRBD2. The CDR3 consists of 15 residues. Germline V gene sequence: CDR1 SQVTM, CDR2 ANQGSEA. The CDR3 DNA reads as TGCAGCGTTGAAGATCCAGCGGGAGGGCCCTACGAGCAATACTTC. It yields the protein CSVEDPAGGPYEQYF.

The V gene is TRBV5-6, the J gene TRBJ1-1, with D possibly matching TRBD1 (6 bases). V shed 4 bases and J shed 1 base, with 20 bases lying between them. The CDR3 is made up of 17 amino acids. Germline V CDR1 and CDR2: SGHDT, YYEEEE. This chain's CDR3 is CASSPLGGGKGNTEAFF. CDR3 in DNA: TGTGCCAGCAGCCCTCTGGGGGGGGGCAAGGGGAACACTGAAGCTTTCTTT.

The V and J genes are TRBV2 and TRBJ2-5; D is unclear. V was trimmed by 6 bases and J by 2 bases, leaving 10 bases between them. The germline gives CDR1 SNHLY, CDR2 FYNNEI. The CDR3 is 13 residues long. The CDR3 DNA is TGTGCCAGCAGATTGAGCGAGCAAGAGACCCAGTACTTC. It is translated as CASRLSEQETQYF.

The chain is built from TRBV2 and TRBJ2-3; D call uncertain. The germline V gene encodes CDR1 SNHLY and CDR2 FYNNEI. CDR3 length: 16 residues. Trimming removed 1 base at V and 0 bases at J, with 11 bases between. CDR3 nucleotide sequence: TGTGCCAGCAGTGAAGAAGTAGTTCTTAGCACAGATACGCAGTATTTT. Translated: CASSEEVVLSTDTQYF.

The chain joins TRBV7-2 to TRBJ1-1; D perhaps matches TRBD1 (6 bases). This CDR3 is built from 16 residues. Germline values: CDR1 SGHTA, CDR2 FQGNSA. With 1 base removed from V and 4 bases from J, the gap between germline ends came to 16 bases. The CDR3 is CASSLEGTPGGTEAFF. As DNA, the CDR3 is TGTGCCAGCAGCTTAGAGGGGACACCTGGGGGCACTGAAGCTTTCTTT.

The rearrangement links TRBV5-1 to TRBJ2-7, with 8 bases fitting TRBD2. V shed 2 bases, J shed 2 bases, and the junction held 3 bases outside the gene matches. The V gene's germline CDR1 is SGHRS and CDR2 YFSETQ. CDR3 length: 14 amino acids. The CDR3 spells CASSFSGVTYEQYF. The CDR3 nucleotides read TGCGCCAGCAGCTTTAGCGGGGTAACCTACGAGCAGTACTTC.

V gene TRBV9 combines with J gene TRBJ2-1; TRBD2 agrees at 9 bases. Unmatched junction bases numbered 9, after V lost 3 bases and J lost 2 bases. CDR1 is SGDLS, CDR2 YYNGEE, per germline. This CDR3 has 17 residues. The CDR3 DNA follows: TGTGCCAGCAGCGCCATCAGCGGGAGGCACGCCTACAATGAGCAGTTCTTC. The encoded protein is CASSAISGRHAYNEQFF.

The chain recombines TRBV9 with TRBJ2-1; 7 bases agree with TRBD2. Germline V CDR1 and CDR2: SGDLS, YYNGEE. This CDR3 region has 13 residues. V shed 1 base and J 7 bases; nucleotides not matched to a gene: 2. For the CDR3, the DNA is TGTGCCAGCAGCGTAACCGGGGGGAATGAGCAGTTCTTC. Translation gives CASSVTGGNEQFF.

This chain uses TRBV12-2 with TRBJ2-7; TRBD2 is the table's D call and was not checked against the DNA. TRBV12-2 is classified as a pseudogene. This CDR3 contains 17 residues. CDR3 loop: CASRSYHRTSGTYEQYF. CDR3 bases: TGTGCAAGTCGTTCCTACCACCGGACTAGCGGGACCTACGAGCAGTACTTC.

V gene TRBV9 combines with J gene TRBJ2-7, with TRBD2 matching 7 bases. The CDR3 consists of 14 residues. After removal of 0 bases from V and 7 bases from J, the junction contained 7 bases not matched to a gene. Germline V gives CDR1 SGDLS, CDR2 YYNGEE. The CDR3 region has the DNA TGTGCCAGCAGCGTAGAGACTAGCCAAGGTGAGCAGTACTTC. It translates to CASSVETSQGEQYF.

CDR3 loop: CASRRGSEAFF. The CDR3, as DNA: TGTGCCAGCAGGCGGGGCAGTGAAGCTTTCTTT. The chain employs TRBV5-6 and TRBJ1-1; possibly TRBD1 for D (5 bases). The CDR3 loop spans 11 amino acids. V dropped 5 bases and J dropped 7 bases, with 9 bases sitting between them. In germline, CDR1 is SGHDT, CDR2 YYEEEE.